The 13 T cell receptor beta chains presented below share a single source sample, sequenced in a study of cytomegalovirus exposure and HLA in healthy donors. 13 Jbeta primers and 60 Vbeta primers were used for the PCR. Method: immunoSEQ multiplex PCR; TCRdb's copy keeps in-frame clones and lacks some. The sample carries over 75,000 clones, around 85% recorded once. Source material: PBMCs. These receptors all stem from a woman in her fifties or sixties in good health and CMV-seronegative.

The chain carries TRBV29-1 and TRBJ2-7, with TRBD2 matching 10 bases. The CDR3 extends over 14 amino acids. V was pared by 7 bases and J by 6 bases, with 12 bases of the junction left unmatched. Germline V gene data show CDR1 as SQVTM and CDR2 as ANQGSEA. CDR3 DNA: TGCAGCGCCTCCGGGACTAGCGAATCAGTCGAGCAGTACGTC. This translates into CSASGTSESVEQYV.

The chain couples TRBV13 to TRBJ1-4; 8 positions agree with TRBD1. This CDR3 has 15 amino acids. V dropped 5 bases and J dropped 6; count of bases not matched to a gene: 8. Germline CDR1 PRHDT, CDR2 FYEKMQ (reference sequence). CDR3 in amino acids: CASSKNRGADEKLFF. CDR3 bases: TGTGCCAGCAGCAAAAACAGGGGGGCGGATGAAAAACTGTTTTTT.

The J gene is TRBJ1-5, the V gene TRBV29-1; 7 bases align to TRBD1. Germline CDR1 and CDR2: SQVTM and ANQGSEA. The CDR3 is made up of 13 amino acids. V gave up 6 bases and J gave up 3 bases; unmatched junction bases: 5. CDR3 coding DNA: TGCAGCGTCCTAACAGGGGCCAATCAGCCCCAGCATTTT. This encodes CSVLTGANQPQHF.

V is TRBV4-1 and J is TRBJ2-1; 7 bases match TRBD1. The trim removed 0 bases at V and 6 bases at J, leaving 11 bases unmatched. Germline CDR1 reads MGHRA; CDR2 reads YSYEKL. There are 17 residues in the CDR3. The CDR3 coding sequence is TGCGCCAGCAGCCAAGATAGTTACAGGGGCGTGAGCAATGAGCAGTTCTTC. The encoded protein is CASSQDSYRGVSNEQFF.

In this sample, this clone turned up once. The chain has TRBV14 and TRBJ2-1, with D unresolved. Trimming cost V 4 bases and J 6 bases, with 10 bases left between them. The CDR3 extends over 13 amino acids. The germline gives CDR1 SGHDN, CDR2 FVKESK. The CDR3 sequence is CASSLRPFNEQFF. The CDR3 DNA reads TGTGCCAGCAGCCTGCGCCCTTTCAATGAGCAGTTCTTC.

CDR3 nucleotide sequence: TGTGCCAGCAGTTTACAGGGGGCCTATGGCTACACCTTC. It specifies CASSLQGAYGYTF. This sequence joins TRBV28 and TRBJ1-2; TRBD1 aligns across 8 bases. Germline CDR1 is MDHEN and CDR2 is SYDVKM. The CDR3 is 13 amino acids. V was pared by 2 bases and J by 4 bases, with 0 bases of the junction left unmatched.

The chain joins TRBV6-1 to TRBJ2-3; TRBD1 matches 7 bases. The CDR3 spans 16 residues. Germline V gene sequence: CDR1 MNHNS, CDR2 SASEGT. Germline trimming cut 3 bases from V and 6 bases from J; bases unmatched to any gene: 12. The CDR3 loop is CASSENYRQGRDTQYF. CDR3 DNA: TGTGCCAGCAGTGAGAATTACCGACAGGGCCGGGATACGCAGTATTTT.

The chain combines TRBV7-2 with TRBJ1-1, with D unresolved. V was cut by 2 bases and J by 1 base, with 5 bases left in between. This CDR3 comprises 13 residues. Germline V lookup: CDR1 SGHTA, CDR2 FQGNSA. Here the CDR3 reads CASSLQENTEAFF. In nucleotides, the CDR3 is TGTGCCAGCAGCTTACAGGAGAACACTGAAGCTTTCTTT.

The CDR3 DNA sequence: TGTGCCAGCAGCTTAAGGGCAGGGGGAAACACCATATATTTT. Encoded protein: CASSLRAGGNTIYF. The chain is built from TRBV13 and TRBJ1-3; maybe TRBD1 (5 bases). From germline, CDR1 is PRHDT and CDR2 FYEKMQ (reference sequence). V shed 2 bases and J shed 4 bases, with 9 bases lying between them. The CDR3 extends over 14 amino acids.

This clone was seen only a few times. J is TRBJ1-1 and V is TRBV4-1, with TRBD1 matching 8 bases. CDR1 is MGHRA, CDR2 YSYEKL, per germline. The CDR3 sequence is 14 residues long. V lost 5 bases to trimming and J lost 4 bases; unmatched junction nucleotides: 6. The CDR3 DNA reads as TGCGCCAGCAGCTTACAGGGGGGGATCACTGAAGCTTTCTTT. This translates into CASSLQGGITEAFF.

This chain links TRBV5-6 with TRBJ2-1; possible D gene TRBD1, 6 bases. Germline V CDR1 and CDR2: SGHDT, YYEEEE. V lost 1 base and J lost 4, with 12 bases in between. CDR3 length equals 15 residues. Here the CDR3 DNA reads TGTGCCAGCAGCTTGAGGGGGATGGAGTACAATGAGCAGTTCTTC. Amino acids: CASSLRGMEYNEQFF.

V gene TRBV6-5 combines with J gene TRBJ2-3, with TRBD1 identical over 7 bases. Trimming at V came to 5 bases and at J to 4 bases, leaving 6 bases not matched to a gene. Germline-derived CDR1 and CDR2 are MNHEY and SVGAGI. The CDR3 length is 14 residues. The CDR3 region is CASSRGRTSDTQYF. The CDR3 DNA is TGTGCCAGCAGTAGGGGGCGCACATCAGATACGCAGTATTTT.

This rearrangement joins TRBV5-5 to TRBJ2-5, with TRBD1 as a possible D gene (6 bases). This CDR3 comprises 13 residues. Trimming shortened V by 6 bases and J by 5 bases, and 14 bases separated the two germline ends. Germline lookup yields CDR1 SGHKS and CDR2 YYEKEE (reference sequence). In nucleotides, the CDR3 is TGTGCCAGCAACCAAAAAGGGGGTGAGACCCAGTACTTC. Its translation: CASNQKGGETQYF.